Below, 20 T cell receptor beta chains from the same sample are listed, as sequenced in a study of neurological immune-mediated disorders (dated by TCRdb to between 2019 and 2020). The library relied on 5' RACE. Data came from an Illumina HiSeq 2500. In-frame beta chains were kept once TCRdb had trimmed the public reads at Q25 with fastp and called clones with MiXCR. Rows are combined by CDR3 protein, so each entry shows the most common genes and DNA. The sample records about 10,000 distinct CDR3 sequences, 22% of which are singletons. Together, the top ten hold 12% to 15% of the sample. What was sequenced was CD8+ T cells from blood. These receptors were collected from a middle-aged woman with multiple sclerosis.

Many counts were recorded for this clonotype. CDR3 DNA sequence: TGTGCCAGCAGCCCCAGAGCCGGGACAGCCCACGAGCAGTACTTC. It yields the protein CASSPRAGTAHEQYF. The chain is built from TRBV7-8 and TRBJ2-7; 7 positions match TRBD1. J gave up 5 bases and V 5 bases, and 12 bases lay outside the gene matches. This CDR3 region has 15 residues. CDR1 and CDR2 from the germline V gene are SGHVS and FQNEAQ. The full variable domain, completed using reference TRBV7-8 and TRBJ2-7, is GAGVSQSPRYKVAKRGQDVALRCDPISGHVSLFWYQQALGQGPEFLTYFQNEAQLDKSGLPSDRFFAERPEGSVSTLKIQRTQQEDSAVYLCASSPRAGTAHEQYFGPGTRLTVT.

This clonotype came up many times. The chain links TRBV29-1 to TRBJ2-1, with D perhaps being TRBD1 or TRBD2 (7 bases each). V lost 4 bases, J lost 1 base, and 17 bases lay in between. CDR1 SQVTM and CDR2 ANQGSEA come from the germline V gene. The CDR3 length is 16 residues. CDR3 nucleotide sequence: TGCAGCGTTGCTAGCGGACAGGCAAGGTCCTACAATGAGCAGTTCTTC. It yields the protein CSVASGQARSYNEQFF.

The rearrangement joins TRBV7-9 to TRBJ2-1; the D is unclear. Trimming shortened V by 4 bases and J by 13 bases, and 14 bases separated the two germline ends. Germline-derived CDR1 and CDR2 are SEHNR and FQNEAQ (reference sequence). The CDR3 covers 12 residues. This CDR3 is CASSSPYGGQFF. The DNA for the CDR3 is TGTGCCAGCAGCTCCCCATACGGCGGACAGTTCTTC.

V gene TRBV5-1 combines with J gene TRBJ2-3; 9 nucleotides line up with TRBD1. The CDR3 totals 15 residues. Germline CDR1 reads SGHRS; CDR2 reads YFSETQ. Trimming cost V 4 bases and J 2 bases; bases outside gene matches: 5. The CDR3 region is CASSPGTGITDTQYF. The CDR3 nucleotides are TGCGCCAGCAGCCCGGGGACAGGGATCACAGATACGCAGTATTTT.

By share, this clonotype counts as medium-sized. The rearrangement joins TRBV2 to TRBJ2-7; no definite D call. Trimming removed 2 bases from V and 4 bases from J, with 12 bases in between. Germline-derived CDR1 and CDR2 are SNHLY and FYNNEI. There are 14 residues in the CDR3. The CDR3 sequence is CASSESENLYEQYF. The CDR3 region has the DNA TGTGCCAGCAGTGAAAGTGAGAATTTGTACGAGCAGTACTTC.

This clonotype was observed many times. This chain links TRBV29-1 with TRBJ2-3; TRBD2 matches at 13 bases. CDR3 length: 17 residues. CDR1 and CDR2 (germline): SQVTM, ANQGSEA. With 6 bases clipped from V and 2 bases from J, the junction kept 11 bases outside the gene matches. As DNA, the CDR3 is TGCAGCGTGATCCTAGGACTAGCGGGGGCCTACACAGATACGCAGTATTTT. This gives the protein CSVILGLAGAYTDTQYF.

This clonotype was seen at least ten times. The chain links TRBV5-1 to TRBJ2-3; 10 bases agree with TRBD2. Germline CDR1 reads SGHRS; CDR2 reads YFSETQ. CDR3 length: 17 amino acids. The V gene end was trimmed by 1 base and the J gene end by 5 bases; junction bases not matched to a gene: 10. CDR3 amino acids: CASSLSLAGVNKDTQYF. The CDR3 coding sequence is TGCGCCAGCAGCTTGAGCCTAGCGGGGGTGAATAAAGATACGCAGTATTTT.

This clonotype has a count of ten or more. The CDR3 loop reads CASSQDVGAAEAFF. The CDR3 DNA is TGTGCCAGCAGCCAAGACGTGGGGGCCGCTGAAGCTTTCTTT. This rearrangement joins TRBV3-1 to TRBJ1-1; a weak D match, TRBD1 (6 bases). Trimming took off 0 bases at V and 6 bases at J, with 11 bases between the two ends. The germline gives CDR1 LGHDT, CDR2 YNNKEL (reference sequence). The CDR3 spans 14 residues. Full variable domain (missing parts from reference TRBV3-1 and TRBJ1-1): DTAVSQTPKYLVTQMGNDKSIKCEQNLGHDTMYWYKQDSKKFLKIMFSYNNKELIINETVPNRFSPKSPDKAHLNLHINSLELGDSAVYFCASSQDVGAAEAFFGQGTRLTVV.

This clonotype was observed many times. V gene TRBV5-1 combines with J gene TRBJ2-5, with D perhaps TRBD2 (6 bases). Between the trimmed V and J ends, which lost 5 bases and 1 base, there was a span of 12 bases. The CDR3 is 14 amino acids. Germline CDR1 SGHRS, CDR2 YFSETQ. CDR3 amino acids: CASRPAGSQETQYF. CDR3 sequence (DNA): TGCGCCAGCAGACCCGCGGGGTCCCAAGAGACCCAGTACTTC.

In its sample, this clonotype ranks as medium-sized (0.01 to 0.1%). The J gene is TRBJ2-3, the V gene TRBV20-1, with 11 positions matching TRBD2. The CDR3 covers 20 residues. J lost 2 bases, V lost 2 bases, and 18 bases had no gene match. Germline V gives CDR1 DFQATT, CDR2 SNEGSKA (reference sequence). The CDR3 bases are TGCAGTGCTAGACTTTCCCCTGGGGCCCTAGCGGGGGGCCCCACAGATACGCAGTATTTT. Its protein is CSARLSPGALAGGPTDTQYF.

This clonotype occurred many times. The J gene is TRBJ2-7, the V gene TRBV11-2; the D is unclear. The CDR3 is 13 residues long. Trimming pared 0 bases from V and 3 bases from J, leaving 6 bases between. Germline CDR1 SGHAT, CDR2 FQNNGV. CDR3 protein: CASSLEGYYEQYF. The CDR3 DNA reads as TGTGCCAGCAGCTTAGAGGGCTACTACGAGCAGTACTTC.

This clonotype was seen many times. V gene TRBV20-1 combines with J gene TRBJ2-1, with D maybe TRBD2 (7 bases). The germline V gene has CDR1 DFQATT and CDR2 SNEGSKA (reference sequence). This CDR3 has 15 amino acids. V was pared by 1 base and J by 8 bases, with 18 bases between. CDR3 bases: TGCAGTGCTAGAGTGATCGAGGGGGGGCCGCATGAGCAGTTCTTC. This encodes CSARVIEGGPHEQFF.

By share of the sample, this clonotype is medium-sized (0.01 to 0.1%). The V call is TRBV3-1, the J call TRBJ1-2; tentative D call: TRBD1 (6 bases). V was pared by 0 bases and J by 4 bases, with 18 bases between. Per the germline V gene, CDR1 is LGHDT and CDR2 is YNNKEL (reference sequence). The CDR3 is made up of 17 amino acids. The CDR3 region has the DNA TGTGCCAGCAGCCAAGATCCCCTAGGGGGGCCCGGCTATGGCTACACCTTC. It is translated as CASSQDPLGGPGYGYTF.

Many counts were recorded for this clonotype. The rearrangement links TRBV10-1 to TRBJ2-5; TRBD1 matches 9 bases. Germline lookup yields CDR1 WNHNN and CDR2 SYGVQD (reference sequence). CDR3 length: 15 amino acids. The J segment lost 2 bases and the V segment lost 4 bases, leaving 5 bases of the junction unmatched. This CDR3 reads CASSVGTGWQETQYF. In DNA form, the CDR3 reads TGCGCCAGCAGTGTCGGGACAGGGTGGCAAGAGACCCAGTACTTC.

The rearrangement links TRBV10-3 to TRBJ1-1, with 8 bases matching TRBD1. There are 14 residues in the CDR3. CDR1 and CDR2 (germline): ENHRY, SYGVKD. V lost 8 bases and J lost 4; bases outside the gene matches: 9. The CDR3 is CAIVRGQGSTEAFF. The CDR3 region has the DNA TGTGCCATCGTCAGGGGGCAAGGGAGCACTGAAGCTTTCTTT.

The chain carries TRBV27 and TRBJ1-4; TRBD1 matches at 7 bases. Germline trimming cut 8 bases from V and 2 bases from J; bases unmatched to any gene: 5. There are 14 residues in the CDR3. Germline CDR1 reads MNHEY; CDR2 reads SMNVEV (reference sequence). The CDR3 protein is CASGTTGTNEKLFF. CDR3 nucleotide sequence: TGTGCCAGCGGAACGACAGGGACTAATGAAAAACTGTTTTTT.

This clonotype showed up many times. This chain uses TRBV4-1 with TRBJ1-1, with 9 bases aligning to TRBD1. V lost 5 bases to trimming and J lost 0 bases; unmatched junction nucleotides: 7. The germline V gene encodes CDR1 MGHRA and CDR2 YSYEKL. There are 16 residues in the CDR3. Here the CDR3 reads CASSYRTGEMNTEAFF. CDR3 bases: TGCGCCAGCAGCTACCGGACAGGGGAAATGAACACTGAAGCTTTCTTT.

This clonotype came up a few times. This chain connects TRBV5-1 to TRBJ2-7; possibly TRBD2 for D (5 bases). This CDR3 spans 14 amino acids. The V gene's germline CDR1 is SGHRS and CDR2 YFSETQ. The V end lost 4 bases, the J end lost 4 bases, and 15 bases lay between the germline ends. The CDR3 loop reads CASSRRGNLYEQYF. In DNA, the CDR3 is TGCGCCAGCAGCCGACGGGGTAACCTTTACGAGCAGTACTTC.

Within the sample, this clonotype is medium-sized (0.01 to 0.1%). The rearrangement joins TRBV12-5 to TRBJ1-1; D is ambiguous. The CDR3 length is 12 residues. V dropped 4 bases and J dropped 1 base, with 4 bases sitting between them. From germline, CDR1 is LGHNT and CDR2 FRNRAP. The CDR3 region has the DNA TGTGCTAGTGGTTACGGGAACACTGAAGCTTTCTTT. Protein sequence: CASGYGNTEAFF.

This clonotype was counted many times. J is TRBJ1-4 and V is TRBV5-5; no clear D. The V and J ends lost 0 bases and 4 bases respectively, with 10 bases between them. This CDR3 has 15 amino acids. CDR1 SGHKS and CDR2 YYEKEE come from the germline V gene (reference sequence). This CDR3 is CASSLVPGGNEKLFF. The CDR3 nucleotides are TGTGCCAGCAGCTTGGTCCCGGGAGGTAATGAAAAACTGTTTTTT.